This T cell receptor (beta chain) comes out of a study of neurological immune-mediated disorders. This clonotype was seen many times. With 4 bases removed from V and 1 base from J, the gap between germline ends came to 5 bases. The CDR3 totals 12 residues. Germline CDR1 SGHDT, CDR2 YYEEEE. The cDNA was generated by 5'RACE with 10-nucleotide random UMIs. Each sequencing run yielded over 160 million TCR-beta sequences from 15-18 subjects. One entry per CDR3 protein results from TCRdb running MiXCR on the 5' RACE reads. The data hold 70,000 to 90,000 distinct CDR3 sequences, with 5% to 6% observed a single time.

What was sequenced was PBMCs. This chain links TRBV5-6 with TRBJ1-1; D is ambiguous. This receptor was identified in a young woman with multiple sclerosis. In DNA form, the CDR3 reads TGTGCCAGCAGCCAGGAGAACACTGAAGCTTTCTTT. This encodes CASSQENTEAFF.